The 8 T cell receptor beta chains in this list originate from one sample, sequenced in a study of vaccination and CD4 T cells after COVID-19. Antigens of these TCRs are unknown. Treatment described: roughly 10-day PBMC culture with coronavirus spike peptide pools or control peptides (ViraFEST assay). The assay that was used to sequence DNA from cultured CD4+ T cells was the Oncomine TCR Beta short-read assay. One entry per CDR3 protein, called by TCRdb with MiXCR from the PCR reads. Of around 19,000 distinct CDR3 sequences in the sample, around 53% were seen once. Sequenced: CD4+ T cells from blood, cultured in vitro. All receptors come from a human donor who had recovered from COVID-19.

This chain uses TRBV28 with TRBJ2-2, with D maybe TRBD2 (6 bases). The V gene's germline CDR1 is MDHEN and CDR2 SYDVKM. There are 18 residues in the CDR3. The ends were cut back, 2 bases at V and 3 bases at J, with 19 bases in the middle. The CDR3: CASSLRAVGRDDTGELFF. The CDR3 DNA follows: TGTGCCAGCAGTTTACGGGCGGTTGGGCGGGACGACACCGGGGAGCTGTTTTTT. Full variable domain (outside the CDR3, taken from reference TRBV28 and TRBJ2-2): DVKVTQSSRYLVKRTGEKVFLECVQDMDHENMFWYRQDPGLGLRLIYFSYDVKMKEKGDIPEGYSVSREKKERFSLILESASTNQTSMYLCASSLRAVGRDDTGELFFGEGSRLTVL.

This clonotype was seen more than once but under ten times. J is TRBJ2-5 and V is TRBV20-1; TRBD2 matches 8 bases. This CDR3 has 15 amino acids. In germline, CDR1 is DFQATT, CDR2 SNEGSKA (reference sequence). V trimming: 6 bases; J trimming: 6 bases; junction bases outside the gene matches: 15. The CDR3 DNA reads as TGCAGTGCGATCGCAGCGGGAGAGGCTTTGAAGACCCAGTACTTC. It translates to CSAIAAGEALKTQYF.

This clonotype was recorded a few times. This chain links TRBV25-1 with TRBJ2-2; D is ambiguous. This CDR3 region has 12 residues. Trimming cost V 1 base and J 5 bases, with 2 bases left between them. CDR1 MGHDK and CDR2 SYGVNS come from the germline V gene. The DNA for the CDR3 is TGTGCCAGCAGTGAATTAACCGGGGAGCTGTTTTTT. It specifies CASSELTGELFF.

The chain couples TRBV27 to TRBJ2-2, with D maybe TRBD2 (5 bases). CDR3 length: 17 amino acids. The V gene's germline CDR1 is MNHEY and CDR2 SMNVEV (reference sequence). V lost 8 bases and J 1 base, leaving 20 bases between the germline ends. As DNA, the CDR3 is TGTGCCAGCTCCTTCGGCCGGGATCGAGGGAACACCGGGGAGCTGTTTTTT. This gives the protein CASSFGRDRGNTGELFF.

Here the CDR3 DNA reads TGTGCCAGCGGCGCCCGGCGAAGCGACACAGATACGCAGTATTTT. It encodes CASGARRSDTDTQYF. This chain joins TRBV7-9 and TRBJ2-3, with D hard to call. The CDR3 sequence is 15 residues long. The germline V gene encodes CDR1 SEHNR and CDR2 FQNEAQ (reference sequence). Between the trimmed V and J ends, which lost 8 bases and 2 bases, there was a span of 17 bases.

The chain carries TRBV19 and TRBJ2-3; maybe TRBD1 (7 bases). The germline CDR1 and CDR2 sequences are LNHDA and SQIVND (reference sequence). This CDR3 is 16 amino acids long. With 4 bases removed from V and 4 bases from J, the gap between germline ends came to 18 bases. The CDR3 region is CASSRDGQGGSDTQYF. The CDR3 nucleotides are TGTGCCAGTAGTAGGGACGGGCAGGGGGGATCAGATACGCAGTATTTT.

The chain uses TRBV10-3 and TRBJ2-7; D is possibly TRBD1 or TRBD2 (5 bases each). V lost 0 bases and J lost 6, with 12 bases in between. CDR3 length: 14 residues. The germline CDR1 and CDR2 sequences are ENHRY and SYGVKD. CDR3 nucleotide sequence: TGTGCCATCAGTGAGTCGAGGGGTTCAGCCGAGCAGTACTTC. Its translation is CAISESRGSAEQYF.

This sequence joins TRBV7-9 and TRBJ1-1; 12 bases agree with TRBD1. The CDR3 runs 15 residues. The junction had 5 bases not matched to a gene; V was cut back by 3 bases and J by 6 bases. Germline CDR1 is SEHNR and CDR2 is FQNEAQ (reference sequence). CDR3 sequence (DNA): TGTGCCAGCAGCTTGGGGACAGGGGGCTTATCTGAAGCTTTCTTT. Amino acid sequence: CASSLGTGGLSEAFF.